This T cell receptor (beta chain) is from a study of identical twins. General observations from the study: High-abundance cord blood beta clonotypes had fewer insertions; memory repertoires showed none. Instead of following the same donors, the conclusions were based on cross-sectional statistical analysis.

This clonotype has a handful of counts. What it recognizes is unknown. A universal primer site was added by template switching, and unique molecular identifiers were carried by the cDNA. From the 5' RACE reads, TCRdb called clonotypes with MiXCR, one entry per CDR3 protein. The sample includes 260,000 or so distinct CDR3 sequences, 7% to 8.5% of them seen just once. Germline V CDR1 and CDR2: SEHNR, FQNEAQ (reference sequence). The CDR3 covers 14 residues. Trimming removed 6 bases from V and 1 base from J, with 11 bases in between. In every case, the donor was a healthy Caucasian. The sample was also reused in another study, on yellow fever vaccine responses in identical twins.

The specimen sequenced was CD8+ T cells sorted from blood. The sequence came from a young woman in good health. This rearrangement joins TRBV7-9 to TRBJ2-3; TRBD1 is a possible D gene (6 bases). The CDR3: CASRGHQGTDTQYF. CDR3 sequence (DNA): TGTGCCAGCAGGGGACACCAAGGCACAGATACGCAGTATTTT.